This T cell receptor (beta chain) was obtained from a study of T cell responses to AZD1222 COVID-19 vaccine (dated by TCRdb to about 2021). In the study overall: TCR sequencing covered more than 230 trial participants: 200 to 220 given two doses of AZD1222 and 26 given two doses of MenACWY control vaccine. Enrollment into the trials was organized by age into subgroups of 18-55, 56-69 and 70-plus years, and those subgroups contained approximately 160, 26 and 62 TCR-sequenced participants, respectively. General study outcomes and caveats: Conclusions about previously exposed vaccinees were limited because only 6 or 7 AZD1222 recipients were SARS-CoV-2 seropositive at baseline. Vaccine-associated CD4 TCRs spanned the whole spike protein, with dominant responses in regions 160-218 and 743-854. After two AZD1222 doses, both the breadth and the depth of spike-specific TCRs were significantly higher than at day 0 and than in MenACWY recipients. Because no day 14 peak-response samples were available, repertoires were characterized only after the peak T cell response. Participants were mostly white British, with more females than males. The authors suggested clonal diversity may have been underestimated. In the small 56-69-year group, the increase in depth fell short of significance, most likely because of low power. Epitopes outside the regions mutated in the B.1.351 and B.1.1.7 variants were reportedly recognized by nearly half of the unique spike-specific TCRs.

The sample's time point label is to be understood as: about 28 days (+/-7) after the second vaccine dose. AZD1222 recipients whose second dose came at about 4 weeks and those whose second dose came at about 12 weeks were combined into one group, since spike-specific TCR depth and breadth did not differ between the two schedules. Samples from vaccinated people were obtained from the UK trials COV001 and COV002, which included a single-blind randomized controlled phase 2/3 trial of AZD1222 (ChAdOx1 nCoV-19) in healthy adults. Trial participant PBMC samples were collected at day 0 and day 28 after the second dose for TCRbeta chain sequencing. The CDR3 regions of human TCRbeta chains were subjected to immunosequencing. The authors' pipeline ran thus. Repertoire TCRs were checked for matches against a reference library of SARS-CoV-2-specific TCRs that had been generated using the MIRA antigen-specificity platform. Breadth meant the fraction of unique TCRs that were SARS-CoV-2-associated, whereas depth meant the fraction of total T cells that were SARS-CoV-2-associated. Using the MIRA data, each spike-specific TCR was assigned both to the spike region to which the TCR was reactive and to a CD4 or CD8 class. Log10-transformed breadth and depth values were compared by one-way ANOVA with Sidak's multiple comparisons tests. TCRdb took this table from immuneACCESS and kept in-frame rearrangements with V and J called. Such tables lack part of the clones; where checked against another copy, unresolved V genes explain under half of the gap, and the rest is unexplained. V, J and clone size are taken as reported in that table, and D and trimming were inferred from the DNA itself. The sample has about 140,000 clones on record, more than 85% of them singletons. Around 3.5% of the sample belongs to the ten largest clones.

Concerning this clone itself: Its target antigen remains unknown. No base qualities exist here, and no much larger clone lies one base off it.

From the cysteine through the phenylalanine, the CDR3 covers 16 amino acids. Just the 48-base CDR3 DNA is kept, in frame starting at base 1. The germline V gene yields ENHRY for CDR1 and SYGVKD for CDR2. Relative to germline, V is 3 bases shorter and J is 3 bases shorter, with 17 bases between their ends. The TCR originated in an adult who received the AZD1222 COVID-19 vaccine. Sequenced here: peripheral blood, sampled 28 days after the second AZD1222 dose. The receptor chain draws on TRBV10-3 and TRBJ2-5; TRBD2 is possibly the D segment (6 matching bases). The CDR3 region reads CAISESAGSIKETQYF. In nucleotides, the sequence is TGTGCCATCAGTGAATCCGCCGGGAGCATAAAAGAGACCCAGTACTTC.